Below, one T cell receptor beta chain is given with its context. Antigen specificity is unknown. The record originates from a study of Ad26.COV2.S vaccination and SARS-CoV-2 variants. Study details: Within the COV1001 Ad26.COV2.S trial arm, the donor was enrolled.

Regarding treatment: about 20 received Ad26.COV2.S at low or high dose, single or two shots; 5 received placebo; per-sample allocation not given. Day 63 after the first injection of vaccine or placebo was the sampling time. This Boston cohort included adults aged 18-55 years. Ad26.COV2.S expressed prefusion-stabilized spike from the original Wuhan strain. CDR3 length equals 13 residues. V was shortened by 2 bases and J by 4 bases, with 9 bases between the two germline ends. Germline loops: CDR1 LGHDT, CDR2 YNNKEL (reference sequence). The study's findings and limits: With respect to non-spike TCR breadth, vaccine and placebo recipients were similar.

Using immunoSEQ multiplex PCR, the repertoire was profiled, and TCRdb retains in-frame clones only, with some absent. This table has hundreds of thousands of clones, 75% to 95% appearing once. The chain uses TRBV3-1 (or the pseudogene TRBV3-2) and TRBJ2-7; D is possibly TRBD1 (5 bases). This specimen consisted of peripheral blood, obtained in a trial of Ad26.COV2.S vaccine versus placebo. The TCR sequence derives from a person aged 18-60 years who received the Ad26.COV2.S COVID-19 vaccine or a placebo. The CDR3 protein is CASSQLRGYEQYF. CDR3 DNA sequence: TGTGCCAGCAGCCAACTAAGGGGATACGAGCAGTACTTC.